The rows below give T cell receptor beta chains drawn from one sample of a study of T-cell memory formation after mild COVID-19. Each CDR3 protein is one row after TCRdb ran MiXCR on the 5' RACE reads. The data show approximately 350,000 distinct CDR3 sequences, roughly 13% seen once. Sample: PBMCs or a T cell subset sorted from them (not recorded which). The receptor source for this set is a man younger than 35 who had mild COVID-19 (a few samples of this study predate the infection). Cell type and time point are not known. The CDR3 runs from the conserved cysteine through the conserved F or W. The D gene is left open where the match is weak. Clone size is shown for a subset of rows, as once, few, many or a class of expanded clone.

j_gene: TRBJ2-3; v_gene: TRBV11-2; d_gene: NA; abundance: NA; CDR3aa: CASSLGGMGATQYF; CDR3nt: TGTGCCAGCAGCTTAGGGGGCATGGGAGCTACGCAGTATTTT
j_gene: TRBJ2-5; v_gene: TRBV6-5; d_gene: NA; abundance: NA; CDR3aa: CASSYGGGWYF; CDR3nt: TGTGCCAGCAGTTACGGAGGGGGCTGGTACTTC
j_gene: TRBJ1-2; v_gene: TRBV2; d_gene: NA; abundance: many; CDR3aa: CASGARSYGYTF; CDR3nt: TGTGCCAGCGGGGCACGTAGCTATGGCTACACCTTC
j_gene: TRBJ1-2; v_gene: TRBV7-9; d_gene: NA; abundance: few; CDR3aa: CASSLVFWAPYGYTF; CDR3nt: TGTGCCAGCAGCTTAGTCTTCTGGGCTCCTTATGGCTACACCTTC
j_gene: TRBJ2-3; v_gene: TRBV4-1; d_gene: TRBD1; abundance: NA; CDR3aa: CASSLRTGGTDTQYF; CDR3nt: TGCGCCAGCAGCCTCCGGACAGGGGGCACAGATACGCAGTATTTT
j_gene: TRBJ1-4; v_gene: TRBV7-2; d_gene: NA; abundance: NA; CDR3aa: CASSSESSNAEKLFF; CDR3nt: TGTGCCAGCAGCTCCGAGTCCAGCAACGCGGAAAAACTGTTTTTT
j_gene: TRBJ1-5; v_gene: TRBV7-2; d_gene: NA; abundance: many; CDR3aa: CASSPSTIHSNQPQHF; CDR3nt: TGTGCCAGCAGCCCTTCTACGATCCATAGCAATCAGCCCCAGCATTTT
j_gene: TRBJ1-1; v_gene: TRBV6-6; d_gene: NA; abundance: NA; CDR3aa: CASSFQPTGLDTEAFF; CDR3nt: TGTGCCAGCAGTTTTCAACCGACAGGATTGGACACTGAAGCTTTCTTT
j_gene: TRBJ2-3; v_gene: TRBV7-6; d_gene: TRBD1; abundance: NA; CDR3aa: CASSLIAGTGELNTDTQYF; CDR3nt: TGTGCCAGCAGCTTAATAGCCGGGACAGGAGAATTGAACACAGATACGCAGTATTTT
j_gene: TRBJ2-6; v_gene: TRBV5-1; d_gene: NA; abundance: few; CDR3aa: CASSPDGTGANVLTF; CDR3nt: TGCGCCAGCAGCCCGGACGGAACTGGGGCCAACGTCCTGACTTTC
j_gene: TRBJ2-3; v_gene: TRBV7-2; d_gene: NA; abundance: NA; CDR3aa: CASSRHQGSDTQYF; CDR3nt: TGTGCCAGCAGCCGCCATCAGGGGTCAGATACGCAGTATTTT
j_gene: TRBJ2-7; v_gene: TRBV5-1; d_gene: NA; abundance: NA; CDR3aa: CASSSRGGDNYEQYF; CDR3nt: TGCGCCAGCAGCTCCAGGGGGGGGGACAACTACGAGCAGTACTTC
j_gene: TRBJ2-5; v_gene: TRBV7-2; d_gene: NA; abundance: few; CDR3aa: CASSLREIETQYF; CDR3nt: TGTGCCAGCAGCTTAAGGGAGATAGAGACCCAGTACTTC
j_gene: TRBJ2-1; v_gene: TRBV7-9; d_gene: NA; abundance: NA; CDR3aa: CASQRVGLNEQFF; CDR3nt: TGTGCCAGCCAGCGGGTGGGCCTCAATGAGCAGTTCTTC
j_gene: TRBJ2-3; v_gene: TRBV7-2; d_gene: NA; abundance: many; CDR3aa: CASSPRRGRSTDTQYF; CDR3nt: TGTGCCAGCAGCCCCCGCCGGGGGCGGAGCACAGATACGCAGTATTTT
j_gene: TRBJ2-3; v_gene: TRBV15; d_gene: NA; abundance: few; CDR3aa: CATSWRGTDTQYF; CDR3nt: TGTGCCACCAGCTGGAGGGGCACAGATACGCAGTATTTT
j_gene: TRBJ2-5; v_gene: TRBV12-3/TRBV12-4; d_gene: NA; abundance: few; CDR3aa: CASSPFGLGQETQYF; CDR3nt: TGTGCCAGCAGTCCATTTGGACTTGGCCAAGAGACCCAGTACTTC
j_gene: TRBJ2-5; v_gene: TRBV24-1; d_gene: TRBD1; abundance: NA; CDR3aa: CATSDLRDSQETQYF; CDR3nt: TGTGCCACCAGTGATTTAAGGGACAGTCAAGAGACCCAGTACTTC
j_gene: TRBJ2-2; v_gene: TRBV7-9; d_gene: NA; abundance: few; CDR3aa: CASTSTVWQAKTPRAGELFF; CDR3nt: TGTGCCAGCACCAGTACTGTATGGCAGGCCAAAACACCACGGGCCGGGGAGCTGTTTTTT
j_gene: TRBJ1-2; v_gene: TRBV20-1; d_gene: TRBD1; abundance: few; CDR3aa: CSASLRQGLYGYTF; CDR3nt: TGCAGTGCTAGCCTTAGACAGGGCCTCTATGGCTACACCTTC
j_gene: TRBJ2-1; v_gene: TRBV6-6; d_gene: NA; abundance: NA; CDR3aa: CASSPGRGYNEQFF; CDR3nt: TGTGCCAGCAGCCCGGGACGGGGCTACAATGAGCAGTTCTTC
j_gene: TRBJ1-1; v_gene: TRBV6-6; d_gene: NA; abundance: few; CDR3aa: CASSYVMGKFGTEAFF; CDR3nt: TGTGCCAGCAGTTACGTTATGGGGAAGTTCGGGACTGAAGCTTTCTTT
j_gene: TRBJ2-7; v_gene: TRBV19; d_gene: NA; abundance: NA; CDR3aa: CASSIRRGLSYEQYF; CDR3nt: TGTGCCAGTAGTATAAGGCGGGGCCTCTCCTACGAGCAGTACTTC
j_gene: TRBJ2-7; v_gene: TRBV6-5; d_gene: TRBD1; abundance: few; CDR3aa: CASSLGTEYEQYF; CDR3nt: TGTGCCAGCAGTCTCGGGACAGAGTACGAGCAGTACTTC
j_gene: TRBJ2-6; v_gene: TRBV7-2; d_gene: NA; abundance: few; CDR3aa: CASSTSRASWGANVLTF; CDR3nt: TGTGCCAGCAGCACTAGTCGGGCCTCGTGGGGGGCCAACGTCCTGACTTTC
j_gene: TRBJ2-7; v_gene: TRBV7-8; d_gene: TRBD1; abundance: NA; CDR3aa: CASSITGTGESYEQYF; CDR3nt: TGTGCCAGCAGCATAACCGGGACAGGGGAGTCCTACGAGCAGTACTTC
j_gene: TRBJ2-1; v_gene: TRBV7-8; d_gene: TRBD2; abundance: NA; CDR3aa: CASSSGLAGDPYNEQFF; CDR3nt: TGTGCCAGCAGCTCCGGACTAGCGGGGGACCCCTACAATGAGCAGTTCTTC
j_gene: TRBJ2-5; v_gene: TRBV12-3/TRBV12-4; d_gene: NA; abundance: NA; CDR3aa: CASSGSSLQETQYF; CDR3nt: TGTGCCAGCAGCGGCAGTTCCCTACAAGAGACCCAGTACTTC
j_gene: TRBJ2-5; v_gene: TRBV5-1; d_gene: NA; abundance: NA; CDR3aa: CASSLGGSGAQETQYF; CDR3nt: TGCGCCAGCAGCTTGGGGGGATCAGGAGCCCAAGAGACCCAGTACTTC
j_gene: TRBJ2-3; v_gene: TRBV4-1; d_gene: TRBD2; abundance: NA; CDR3aa: CASSQAWTSGGDTDTQYF; CDR3nt: TGCGCCAGCAGCCAAGCGTGGACTAGCGGGGGGGACACAGATACGCAGTATTTT
j_gene: TRBJ2-5; v_gene: TRBV27; d_gene: NA; abundance: NA; CDR3aa: CASSPGLGVQETQYF; CDR3nt: TGTGCCAGCAGTCCAGGTTTGGGGGTACAAGAGACCCAGTACTTC